This T cell receptor (beta chain) derives from a study of OX40 agonist ivuxolimab in advanced cancers. Study as a whole: An anti-OX40 (CD134) antibody with agonistic activity, ivuxolimab, was administered to patients. Partial responses occurred in three patients (one hepatocellular carcinoma, two cutaneous melanoma).

Remarks on this clone: What it binds is unknown.

Sequenced by immunoSEQ multiplex PCR; TCRdb stores in-frame clones only, minus some. The table lists 50,000 to 75,000 clones, roughly four fifths of them singletons, with approximately 9.4% in the top ten. The ends were cut back, 6 bases at V and 5 bases at J, with 13 bases in the middle. This CDR3 spans 13 amino acids. Germline CDR1 is MNHEY and CDR2 is SVGAGI. General observations from the study: CD8+ T cells averaged more expanded clones than CD4+. Low normalized clonal expansion also occurred in some nonresponding patients.

The sample here was CD4+ or CD8+ T cells sorted from blood, taken in a trial of the OX40 agonist ivuxolimab. The origin of this receptor is an adult with an advanced solid tumor such as melanoma, head and neck, liver or kidney cancer. The chain links TRBV6-5 to TRBJ2-5; a possible D gene is TRBD1 (5 bases). In nucleotides, the CDR3 is TGTGCCAGCAGACTCGACAGCTACGAGACCCAGTACTTC. It encodes CASRLDSYETQYF.